Following are 21 T cell receptor beta chains from one sample sequenced in a study of blood T cells in healthy people across ages. Together with a sample-barcoded 5' primer, a J-beta primer mix was included in a second PCR lasting 7 to 11 cycles. Using its own MiXCR run on the 5' RACE reads, TCRdb lists one record per CDR3 protein. Of around 1.5 million distinct CDR3 sequences listed, 42% were seen once; the top ten hold less than 8%. What was sequenced was blood. These TCRs come from a woman between 18 and 29 years old in good health.

This clonotype occurred a few times. This chain uses TRBV4-1 with TRBJ2-1, with 9 positions matching TRBD1. Germline V lookup: CDR1 MGHRA, CDR2 YSYEKL. This CDR3 has 15 amino acids. Trimming cost V 4 bases and J 8 bases; bases outside gene matches: 9. This chain's CDR3 is CASSPRRDRVYEQFF. In DNA form, the CDR3 reads TGCGCCAGCAGCCCTAGAAGGGACAGGGTCTATGAGCAGTTCTTC.

This clonotype showed up many times. The rearrangement joins TRBV6-5 to TRBJ2-3; 9 nucleotides agree with TRBD1. The CDR3 extends over 15 amino acids. J was trimmed by 3 bases and V by 1 base; bases with no gene match: 2. Germline CDR1 and CDR2: MNHEY and SVGAGI. CDR3 bases: TGTGCCAGCAGTTACTACGGGACAGGGACAGATACGCAGTATTTT. It specifies CASSYYGTGTDTQYF.

CDR3 sequence reads: CASSKAPDRTSYEQYF. The CDR3 coding sequence is TGTGCCAGCAGCAAGGCCCCGGACAGGACTTCCTACGAGCAGTACTTC. The chain employs TRBV21-1 and TRBJ2-7; the table's D gene call, TRBD1, was not cross checked with the DNA. TRBV21-1 is deemed a pseudogene. This CDR3 is built from 16 residues.

V gene TRBV12-3 or TRBV12-4 combines with J gene TRBJ1-1; D may be TRBD1 (6 bases). The CDR3 runs 14 residues. V lost 11 bases, J lost 1 base, and 17 bases lay in between. CDR3 DNA sequence: TGTGCCGGGCTCAACAGGGATAAGAACACTGAAGCTTTCTTT. This translates into CAGLNRDKNTEAFF.

This chain joins TRBV6-5 and TRBJ1-4; maybe TRBD1 (6 bases). The CDR3 has 16 amino acids. Germline V gene data show CDR1 as MNHEY and CDR2 as SVGAGI. V was clipped by 2 bases and J by 0 bases, with 10 bases between them. The chain's CDR3 is CASSYDRLPTNEKLFF. CDR3 nucleotides: TGTGCCAGCAGTTACGACAGGCTCCCAACTAATGAAAAACTGTTTTTT.

The CDR3 spells CASSPEGDGYTF. The CDR3 nucleotides are TGTGCCAGCTCACCGGAGGGGGATGGCTACACCTTC. V gene TRBV18 combines with J gene TRBJ1-2, with D possibly matching TRBD1 (6 bases). CDR1 and CDR2 (germline): KGHSH, LQKENI. This CDR3 has 12 amino acids. V lost 3 bases and J 6 bases, leaving 8 bases between the germline ends.

Regarding this clonotype: A much more abundant neighbour one base away suggests this may be a read error. The chain links TRBV12-3 or TRBV12-4 to TRBJ2-7; perhaps D is TRBD1 or TRBD2 (5 bases each). The CDR3 totals 13 residues. CDR3 residues: CASSGGISDEQYF. In DNA form, the CDR3 reads TGTGCCAGCAGTGGGGGTATCTCCGACGAGCAGTACTTC.

V gene TRBV28 combines with J gene TRBJ2-3; 9 positions agree with TRBD2. Germline V gene sequence: CDR1 MDHEN, CDR2 SYDVKM. J gave up 6 bases and V 8 bases, and 9 bases lay outside the gene matches. The CDR3 contains 14 residues. CDR3 in DNA: TGTGCCAGCGAGGGCGGGGGGGGTTTTGATACGCAGTATTTT. Its translation: CASEGGGGFDTQYF.

The J gene is TRBJ1-1, the V gene TRBV7-9; TRBD1 matches 7 bases. The CDR3 runs 15 residues. CDR1 and CDR2 (germline): SEHNR, FQNEAQ (reference sequence). With V trimmed by 5 bases and J by 1 base, 7 bases remained unmatched. The chain's CDR3 is CASSRNTGANTEAFF. The CDR3 DNA reads TGTGCCAGCAGCCGGAATACAGGGGCGAACACTGAAGCTTTCTTT.

The gene calls are TRBV10-3 and TRBJ2-7; 10 nucleotides match TRBD2. V was clipped by 0 bases and J by 1 base; unmatched bases: 3. From germline, CDR1 is ENHRY and CDR2 SYGVKD. The CDR3 is 16 residues long. CDR3 sequence: CAISESGTSVSYEQYF. CDR3 coding DNA: TGTGCCATCAGTGAGTCGGGGACTAGCGTATCCTACGAGCAGTACTTC.

The chain employs TRBV7-2 and TRBJ1-4; TRBD1 might be the D (6 bases). CDR3 length equals 15 residues. Germline V gene data show CDR1 as SGHTA and CDR2 as FQGNSA. Trimming removed 5 bases from V and 10 bases from J, with 20 bases in between. In DNA form, the CDR3 reads TGTGCCAGCAGCCCCGGGGGGGGCGTGGTTGCAAAACTGTTTTTT. Protein sequence: CASSPGGGVVAKLFF.

CDR3: CASSGGSWTDTQYF. CDR3 DNA: TGTGCCAGCAGTGGAGGCAGCTGGACAGATACGCAGTATTTT. The chain couples TRBV2 to TRBJ2-3; the D is unclear. This CDR3 is built from 14 residues. Germline values: CDR1 SNHLY, CDR2 FYNNEI. Between the trimmed V and J ends, which lost 4 bases and 3 bases, there was a span of 11 bases.

The chain's CDR3 is CASSLAPGMETQYF. CDR3 nucleotides: TGTGCCAGCAGCTTGGCTCCGGGGATGGAGACCCAGTACTTC. V usage is TRBV5-5 and J usage is TRBJ2-7; TRBD2 is a possible D gene (5 bases). The last part of the DNA fits TRBJ2-5 better; the J call may be wrong. The length of the CDR3 is 14 residues. Germline V gives CDR1 SGHKS, CDR2 YYEKEE (reference sequence).

On this clonotype: One end of the junction varies from germline; a read error may be responsible. This sequence joins TRBV4-1 and TRBJ1-1; D is unresolved. Germline assignment: CDR1 MGHRA and CDR2 YSYEKL. CDR3 length: 15 residues. This CDR3 is CASSQGWGGNTDAFF. The CDR3 DNA reads as TGCGCCAGCAGCCAAGGGTGGGGAGGGAACACTGATGCTTTCTTT.

This clonotype was recorded a few times. This chain uses TRBV12-3 or TRBV12-4 with TRBJ2-7; D not resolved. This CDR3 has 12 amino acids. V gave up 6 bases and J gave up 6 bases, with 12 bases separating them. The CDR3 here is CASSDLALEQYF. CDR3 in DNA: TGTGCCAGCAGCGACTTAGCCCTCGAGCAGTACTTC.

This clonotype was seen only once. Compared with germline, one end of the junction differs, possibly owing to a read error. The V gene is TRBV4-1, the J gene TRBJ1-1; D is uncertain. This CDR3 is 15 amino acids long. Looked up from germline, CDR1 is MGHRA and CDR2 is YSYEKL. DNA of the CDR3: TGCACCAGCAGCCAAGCGGGCCGGACGAACACTGAAGCTTTCTTT. As protein: CTSSQAGRTNTEAFF.

The chain is built from TRBV10-3 and TRBJ1-2, with 7 bases aligning to TRBD1. V shed 11 bases, J shed 4 bases, and the junction held 13 bases outside the gene matches. The CDR3 spans 14 residues. Germline CDR1 reads ENHRY; CDR2 reads SYGVKD. The CDR3 spells CAVDEGADPYGYTF. The DNA of the CDR3 is TGTGCCGTTGATGAGGGGGCAGATCCCTATGGCTACACCTTC.

CDR3 protein: CASSLGHPNYNEQFF. CDR3 coding DNA: TGTGCCAGCAGCCTCGGACATCCAAACTACAATGAGCAGTTCTTC. This chain joins TRBV7-2 and TRBJ2-1; TRBD1 might be the D (5 bases). The germline gives CDR1 SGHTA, CDR2 FQGNSA. CDR3 size: 15 residues. Trimming shortened V by 5 bases and J by 3 bases, and 14 bases separated the two germline ends.

V is TRBV7-6 and J is TRBJ2-3; 11 positions agree with TRBD2. Trimming removed 5 bases from V and 6 bases from J; junction bases left unmatched: 13. The CDR3 runs 17 residues. The germline V gene has CDR1 SGHVS and CDR2 FNYEAQ. The CDR3 reads CASSPNPSGGRRDTQYF. CDR3 nucleotide sequence: TGTGCCAGCAGCCCGAACCCTAGCGGGGGGCGTCGGGATACGCAGTATTTT.

This clonotype was found a few times. The chain recombines TRBV9 with TRBJ2-3, with TRBD2 matching 9 bases. CDR3 length: 18 amino acids. Germline CDR1 SGDLS, CDR2 YYNGEE. With V trimmed by 4 bases and J by 3 bases, 15 bases remained unmatched. CDR3 nucleotide sequence: TGTGCCAGCAGCTCTCCCGTCCAGGCGGGAGGGGCGACAGATACGCAGTATTTT. Its translation: CASSSPVQAGGATDTQYF.

This clonotype was counted only a few times. V and J are TRBV7-2 and TRBJ1-5; no firm D call. The CDR3 has 16 amino acids. CDR1 is SGHTA, CDR2 FQGNSA, per germline. Trimming stripped 4 bases from V and 2 bases from J, with 15 bases between. The chain's CDR3 is CASSWEGKMGNQPQHF. The DNA of the CDR3 is TGTGCCAGCAGCTGGGAAGGGAAGATGGGCAATCAGCCCCAGCATTTT.